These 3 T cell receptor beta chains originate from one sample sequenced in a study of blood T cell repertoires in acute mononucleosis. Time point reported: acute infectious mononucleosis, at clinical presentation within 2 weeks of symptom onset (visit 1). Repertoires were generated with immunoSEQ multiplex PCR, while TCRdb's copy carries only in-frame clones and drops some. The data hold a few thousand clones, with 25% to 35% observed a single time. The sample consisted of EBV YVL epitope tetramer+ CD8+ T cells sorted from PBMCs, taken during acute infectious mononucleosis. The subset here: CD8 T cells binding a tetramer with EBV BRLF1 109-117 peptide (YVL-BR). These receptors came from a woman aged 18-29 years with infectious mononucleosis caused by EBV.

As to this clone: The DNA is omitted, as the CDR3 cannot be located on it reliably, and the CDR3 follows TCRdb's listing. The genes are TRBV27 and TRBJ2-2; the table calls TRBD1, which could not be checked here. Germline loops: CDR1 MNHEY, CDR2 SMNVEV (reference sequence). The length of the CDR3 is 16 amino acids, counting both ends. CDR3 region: CASSLSTGFTGELFFF.

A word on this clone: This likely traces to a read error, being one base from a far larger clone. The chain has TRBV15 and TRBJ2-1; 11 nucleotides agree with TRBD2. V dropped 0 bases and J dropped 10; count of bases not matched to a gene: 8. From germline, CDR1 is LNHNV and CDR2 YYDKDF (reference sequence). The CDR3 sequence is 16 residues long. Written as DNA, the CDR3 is TGTGCCACCAGCAGAGAAGGGGCTAGCGGGAGGTACGAGCAGTTCTTC. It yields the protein CATSREGASGRYEQFF.

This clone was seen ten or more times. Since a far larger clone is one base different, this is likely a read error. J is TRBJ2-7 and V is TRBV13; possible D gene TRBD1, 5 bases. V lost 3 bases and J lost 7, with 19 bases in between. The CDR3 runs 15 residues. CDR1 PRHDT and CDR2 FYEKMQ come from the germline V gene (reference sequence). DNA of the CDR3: TGTGCCAGCAGCTTGGCCGAGACAGCCCTCAAAGAGCAGTACTTC. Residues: CASSLAETALKEQYF. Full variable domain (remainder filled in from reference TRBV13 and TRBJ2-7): AAGVIQSPRHLIKEKRETATLKCYPIPRHDTVYWYQQGPGQDPQFLISFYEKMQSDKGSIPDRFSAQQFSDYHSELNMSSLELGDSALYFCASSLAETALKEQYFGPGTRLTVT.